This entry lists 28 T cell receptor beta chains sequenced from one sample in a study of human T cells and chemical hapten exposure (dated by TCRdb to the early 2020s). Libraries were made using RACE. Sequenced using a NextSeq 500. The public reads were run again by TCRdb, first through fastp at Q25 and then through MiXCR, and only productive beta chains were kept. Entries that share a CDR3 protein sequence are merged under the most common genes and DNA. Recorded for this sample are fewer than 300,000 distinct CDR3 sequences; 8.6% of them occurred a single time. Approximately 2.3% of the sample is taken by the ten largest. Sample time point, as interpreted from the label and publication: pre-sensitization, week 0. The sample's treatment or condition, from its label and the paper: therapeutic diphenylcyclopropenone sensitization with weekly scalp DPC. Source: whole blood, taken in connection with sensitization to the hapten diphenylcyclopropenone (DPC). These receptors all come from a middle-aged woman with alopecia areata. Some clones in this sample may be carry-over from other donors' samples.

This clonotype was seen a handful of times. The rearrangement links TRBV20-1 to TRBJ1-5; D is undetermined. Trimming cost V 0 bases and J 0 bases, with 15 bases left between them. CDR3 length: 17 residues. Germline values: CDR1 DFQATT, CDR2 SNEGSKA (reference sequence). Here the CDR3 reads CSARDREDPYSNQPQHF. The CDR3 nucleotides read TGCAGTGCTAGAGATCGGGAAGACCCTTATAGCAATCAGCCCCAGCATTTT.

This clonotype was observed at least ten times. This rearrangement joins TRBV7-9 to TRBJ2-1; 10 bases are shared with TRBD1. The length of the CDR3 is 14 residues. Germline loops: CDR1 SEHNR, CDR2 FQNEAQ (reference sequence). J lost 7 bases, V lost 3 bases, and 3 bases had no gene match. The CDR3 DNA follows: TGTGCCAGCAGCTTGGGACAGGGGCGGAATGAGCAGTTCTTC. It codes for CASSLGQGRNEQFF.

The chain links TRBV10-2 to TRBJ2-7; 11 positions match TRBD2. Trimming at V came to 3 bases and at J to 9 bases, leaving 4 bases not matched to a gene. The CDR3 has 13 residues. Germline CDR1 is WSHSY and CDR2 is SAAADI. CDR3 loop: CASSELAGDRQYF. The CDR3 DNA is TGCGCCAGCAGTGAACTAGCGGGAGATCGGCAGTACTTC.

The rearrangement uses TRBV7-3 and TRBJ1-6; the D gene is possibly TRBD1 (5 bases). The V end lost 0 bases, the J end lost 8 bases, and 17 bases lay between the germline ends. This CDR3 contains 17 residues. The germline gives CDR1 SGHTA, CDR2 FQGTGA. The CDR3 loop is CASSLTHRGRGYSPLHF. DNA for the CDR3: TGTGCCAGCAGCTTAACACACCGGGGCCGGGGTTATTCACCCCTCCACTTT.

This chain joins TRBV9 and TRBJ2-1, with D possibly TRBD1 on 5 matching bases. Deletions cut 1 base from V and 0 bases from J, with 8 bases between. CDR1 and CDR2 from the germline V gene are SGDLS and YYNGEE. The CDR3 extends over 15 amino acids. In DNA, the CDR3 is TGTGCCAGCAGCGTAAGGGGTAGCTCCTACAATGAGCAGTTCTTC. It encodes CASSVRGSSYNEQFF. The whole variable domain, remainder taken from reference TRBV9 and TRBJ2-1, is DSGVTQTPKHLITATGQRVTLRCSPRSGDLSVYWYQQSLDQGLQFLIQYYNGEERAKGNILERFSAQQFPDLHSELNLSSLELGDSALYFCASSVRGSSYNEQFFGPGTRLTVL.

This rearrangement joins TRBV12-3 or TRBV12-4 to TRBJ1-5, with a possible D match to TRBD1 (5 bases). This CDR3 has 17 residues. Trimming took off 0 bases at V and 0 bases at J, with 12 bases between the two ends. The CDR3 DNA sequence: TGTGCCAGCAGTTTAGCGCGGACATTGCTTAGCAATCAGCCCCAGCATTTT. Translating it yields CASSLARTLLSNQPQHF.

This clonotype was picked up a small number of times. The V and J genes are TRBV12-3 or TRBV12-4 and TRBJ1-1; D may be TRBD1 (5 bases). CDR3 size: 15 residues. Trimming left V 0 bases short and J 4 bases short, with 12 bases between. CDR3 nucleotide sequence: TGTGCCAGCAGTTTAGCGGGCAGGGTGGGCACTGAAGCTTTCTTT. As protein: CASSLAGRVGTEAFF.

This clonotype was recorded a few times. This rearrangement joins TRBV2 to TRBJ2-5, with D possibly being TRBD2 (5 bases). CDR1 is SNHLY and CDR2 is FYNNEI in the germline V gene. The CDR3 loop spans 12 amino acids. V was clipped by 3 bases and J by 9 bases, with 11 bases between them. This CDR3 reads CASSDERAAQYF. DNA for the CDR3: TGTGCCAGCAGTGACGAGAGAGCGGCCCAGTACTTC.

The V and J genes are TRBV28 and TRBJ1-2; TRBD1 might be the D (6 bases). Germline CDR1 is MDHEN and CDR2 is SYDVKM. The CDR3 sequence is 14 residues long. V was trimmed by 7 bases and J by 2 bases, leaving 14 bases between them. The CDR3 here is CASTPGQLNYGYTF. DNA of the CDR3: TGTGCCAGCACCCCGGGACAACTGAACTATGGCTACACCTTC.

The sample holds a few counts of this clonotype. The CDR3 nucleotides are TGCTCATACGTAGCAGGGACCTACGAGCAGTACTTC. It encodes CSYVAGTYEQYF. The genes are TRBV29-1 and TRBJ2-7; a weak D match, TRBD1 (5 bases). Germline lookup yields CDR1 SQVTM and CDR2 ANQGSEA. This CDR3 comprises 12 residues.

The table lists this clonotype with a few counts. This chain uses TRBV20-1 with TRBJ2-7; D gene unclear. Looked up from germline, CDR1 is DFQATT and CDR2 is SNEGSKA (reference sequence). The CDR3 consists of 14 residues. Trimming cost V 0 bases and J 3 bases, with 12 bases left between them. CDR3 in amino acids: CSARDTGKIYEQYF. CDR3 DNA sequence: TGCAGTGCTAGAGACACCGGCAAAATCTACGAGCAGTACTTC.

This clonotype was found a few times. The chain recombines TRBV5-1 with TRBJ2-5, with D tentatively TRBD2 (6 bases). CDR1 is SGHRS and CDR2 is YFSETQ in the germline V gene. The V and J ends lost 5 bases and 5 bases respectively, with 19 bases between them. CDR3 length: 15 residues. The CDR3 loop reads CASRRAFTSSETQYF. The CDR3 nucleotides are TGCGCCAGCAGAAGAGCATTTACTAGCAGTGAGACCCAGTACTTC.

This clonotype was counted a few times. The chain recombines TRBV7-6 with TRBJ2-1; maybe TRBD2 (6 bases). The CDR3 runs 13 residues. Between the trimmed V and J ends, which lost 4 bases and 9 bases, there was a span of 13 bases. Germline V CDR1 and CDR2: SGHVS, FNYEAQ. CDR3 sequence (DNA): TGTGCCAGCAGCTCCCTGGACTACCCTGAGCAGTTCTTC. Its translation: CASSSLDYPEQFF.

The rearrangement uses TRBV20-1 and TRBJ2-3; 7 bases agree with TRBD2. CDR3 length: 15 residues. Germline CDR1 reads DFQATT; CDR2 reads SNEGSKA (reference sequence). V trimming: 7 bases; J trimming: 2 bases; junction bases outside the gene matches: 12. The CDR3 sequence is CSGNRPGGLTDTQYF. For the CDR3, the DNA is TGCAGTGGGAACCGTCCGGGAGGACTCACAGATACGCAGTATTTT.

This clonotype was counted a few times. CDR3 protein: CASRPGGSNQPQHF. For the CDR3, the DNA is TGTGCCAGCAGACCAGGGGGTAGCAATCAGCCCCAGCATTTT. V and J are TRBV28 and TRBJ1-5, with 7 bases aligning to TRBD1. The CDR3 has 14 amino acids. Germline V CDR1 and CDR2: MDHEN, SYDVKM. V shed 6 bases and J 0 bases; nucleotides not matched to a gene: 2.

The chain couples TRBV30 to TRBJ2-2; no definite D call. Germline values: CDR1 GTSNPN, CDR2 SVGIG (reference sequence). Trimming shortened V by 2 bases and J by 3 bases, and 10 bases separated the two germline ends. The CDR3 extends over 14 amino acids. The CDR3 protein is CAWSTGPYTGELFF. CDR3 in DNA: TGTGCCTGGAGTACCGGGCCGTACACCGGGGAGCTGTTTTTT. Supplemented by reference TRBV30 and TRBJ2-2, the full variable domain reads SQTIHQWPATLVQPVGSPLSLECTVEGTSNPNLYWYRQAAGRGLQLLFYSVGIGQISSEVPQNLSASRPQDRQFILSSKKLLLSDSGFYLCAWSTGPYTGELFFGEGSRLTVL.

This clonotype turned up a few times. The chain employs TRBV3-1 and TRBJ2-7; no clear D. The CDR3 loop spans 12 amino acids. The V gene lost 1 base and the J gene lost 6 bases, with 7 bases spanning the gap. The V gene's germline CDR1 is LGHDT and CDR2 YNNKEL (reference sequence). The CDR3 loop reads CASSQVRTEQYF. The CDR3 coding sequence is TGTGCCAGCAGCCAAGTTCGAACCGAGCAGTACTTC.

The J gene is TRBJ2-3, the V gene TRBV29-1; D is undetermined. Germline-derived CDR1 and CDR2 are SQVTM and ANQGSEA. The CDR3 is 14 amino acids. Trimming pared 2 bases from V and 6 bases from J, leaving 15 bases between. CDR3 sequence reads: CSVELYGSPDTQYF. The CDR3, as DNA: TGCAGCGTTGAATTATACGGCTCTCCGGATACGCAGTATTTT.

The V and J genes are TRBV14 and TRBJ2-3; D perhaps matches TRBD2 (6 bases). The CDR3 sequence is 14 residues long. Germline assignment: CDR1 SGHDN and CDR2 FVKESK. V dropped 4 bases and J dropped 5 bases, with 13 bases sitting between them. This CDR3 reads CASSRRLEVDTQYF. DNA for the CDR3: TGTGCCAGCAGCCGCAGACTAGAGGTAGATACGCAGTATTTT.

Of note for this clonotype: A much bigger clone sits one base away, suggesting this may be a read error. The rearrangement uses TRBV7-2 and TRBJ2-3; 8 nucleotides align to TRBD2. Per germline, CDR1 SGHTA and CDR2 FQGNSA. The CDR3 is made up of 15 amino acids. The CDR3 bases are TGTGCCAGCAGCTCGATAGCGGGATACACAAATACGCAGTATTTT. It specifies CASSSIAGYTNTQYF.

This sequence joins TRBV2 and TRBJ2-1; 7 bases line up with TRBD1. Germline values: CDR1 SNHLY, CDR2 FYNNEI. The CDR3 is 15 amino acids. J was trimmed by 3 bases and V by 4 bases; bases with no gene match: 6. The CDR3 DNA follows: TGTGCCAGCAGTGCCGAGACAGGGTTCTACAATGAGCAGTTCTTC. Translating it yields CASSAETGFYNEQFF.

There are a few counts of this clonotype. This sequence joins TRBV28 and TRBJ2-3; TRBD2 agrees at 8 bases. CDR1 is MDHEN and CDR2 is SYDVKM in the germline V gene. There are 16 residues in the CDR3. With 7 bases clipped from V and 4 bases from J, the junction kept 13 bases outside the gene matches. The CDR3 sequence is CASIPLAGPRPDTQYF. The CDR3 DNA follows: TGTGCCAGCATTCCTTTAGCGGGACCGCGGCCAGATACGCAGTATTTT.

J is TRBJ2-3 and V is TRBV6-5; 7 bases agree with TRBD1. The CDR3 sequence is 15 residues long. Losses at the gene ends were 5 bases for V and 2 bases for J; bases not matched to a gene: 7. Germline values: CDR1 MNHEY, CDR2 SVGAGI. CDR3 residues: CASSPQTGSTDTQYF. DNA for the CDR3: TGTGCCAGCAGTCCACAGACAGGGTCCACAGATACGCAGTATTTT.

This chain links TRBV12-3 or TRBV12-4 with TRBJ2-4; D not certain. Trimming stripped 5 bases from V and 8 bases from J, with 16 bases between. This CDR3 is 14 amino acids long. CDR3 protein: CASSLRTLRDIQYF. As DNA, the CDR3 is TGTGCCAGCAGTCTCCGGACCCTAAGGGACATTCAGTACTTC.

This clonotype was counted between two and nine times. This sequence joins TRBV27 and TRBJ1-1; unclear D gene. Germline values: CDR1 MNHEY, CDR2 SMNVEV (reference sequence). Deletions cut 8 bases from V and 10 bases from J, with 17 bases between. The CDR3 is 12 amino acids. The CDR3 is CASAGPSLGAFF. The DNA for the CDR3 is TGTGCCAGCGCCGGGCCCAGCTTGGGAGCTTTCTTT.

The V gene is TRBV6-5, the J gene TRBJ2-5; no definite D call. V dropped 0 bases and J dropped 4 bases, with 12 bases sitting between them. This CDR3 has 15 residues. The germline V gene encodes CDR1 MNHEY and CDR2 SVGAGI. For the CDR3, the DNA is TGTGCCAGCAGTTACTCTCCTAGTCTCGGAGAGACCCAGTACTTC. It specifies CASSYSPSLGETQYF.

There are a few counts of this clonotype. One end of the junction does not line up with germline, which may come from a read error. The genes are TRBV7-2 and TRBJ2-2; tentatively, D is TRBD1 (6 bases). The CDR3 sequence is 13 residues long. Germline assignment: CDR1 SGHTA and CDR2 FQGNSA. The CDR3 sequence is CASNTGNAGELFF. In DNA form, the CDR3 reads TGTGCCAGCAACACAGGGAACGCCGGGGAGCTGTTTTTT.

In DNA, the CDR3 is TGCGCCAGCAGCCCCGACAATGTGAACACCGGGGAGCTGTTTTTT. This gives the protein CASSPDNVNTGELFF. The J gene is TRBJ2-2, the V gene TRBV5-1; D uncertain. Germline V gives CDR1 SGHRS, CDR2 YFSETQ. Between the trimmed V and J ends, which lost 4 bases and 1 base, there was a span of 11 bases. This CDR3 comprises 15 residues.